A selection of T cell receptor beta chains follows, all from one sample in a study of blood T cell repertoires in COVID-19. Sequencing was performed with immunoSEQ multiplex PCR; in TCRdb, only in-frame clones are kept and a portion is missing. The data contain 90,000 to 120,000 clones, about 89% of them singletons. Sequencing used peripheral blood. The receptor source for this set is a woman aged 25 to 45 with acute or convalescent COVID-19. CDR3s include the opening cysteine and the closing phenylalanine or tryptophan. Fields, in order: D gene, J gene, V gene, clone size, CDR3 protein, CDR3 DNA. A D gene is named only where the DNA matches it firmly. The listing skips clone size in some rows; elsewhere it reads once, few, many or a size class.

d_call: TRBD1
j_call: TRBJ1-4
v_call: TRBV11-3
clone_size: -
cdr3_aa: CASSLQTGENEKLFF
cdr3_nt: TGTGCCAGCAGCTTACAGACAGGGGAGAATGAAAAACTGTTTTTT

d_call: TRBD1
j_call: TRBJ1-1
v_call: TRBV10-3
clone_size: -
cdr3_aa: CAISPTGDTEAFF
cdr3_nt: TGTGCCATCAGTCCAACAGGGGACACTGAAGCTTTCTTT

d_call: -
j_call: TRBJ1-1
v_call: TRBV6-4
clone_size: -
cdr3_aa: CASSADPNTEAFF
cdr3_nt: TGTGCCAGCAGTGCAGATCCGAACACTGAAGCTTTCTTT

d_call: -
j_call: TRBJ1-6
v_call: TRBV5-4
clone_size: -
cdr3_aa: CASSLQGAVFDSPLHF
cdr3_nt: TGTGCCAGCAGCTTGCAAGGGGCCGTATTTGATTCACCCCTCCACTTT

d_call: TRBD1
j_call: TRBJ1-2
v_call: TRBV9
clone_size: -
cdr3_aa: CASSEGDSLANYGYTF
cdr3_nt: TGTGCCAGCAGCGAGGGGGACAGCCTAGCGAACTATGGCTACACCTTC

d_call: TRBD2
j_call: TRBJ2-3
v_call: TRBV10-1
clone_size: -
cdr3_aa: CASSGGRASGRAPDTQYF
cdr3_nt: TGCGCCAGCAGTGGAGGCCGAGCTAGCGGGAGGGCCCCCGATACGCAGTATTTT

d_call: -
j_call: TRBJ1-2
v_call: TRBV4-1
clone_size: -
cdr3_aa: CASSPHEVVGGYTF
cdr3_nt: TGCGCCAGCAGCCCCCATGAGGTCGTAGGTGGCTACACCTTC

d_call: -
j_call: TRBJ1-2
v_call: TRBV29-1
clone_size: -
cdr3_aa: CSGQLWPYGYTF
cdr3_nt: TGCAGCGGCCAATTATGGCCCTATGGCTACACCTTC

d_call: -
j_call: TRBJ2-7
v_call: TRBV5-1
clone_size: -
cdr3_aa: CASSLGWGLADATYEQYF
cdr3_nt: TGCGCCAGCAGCTTGGGCTGGGGGTTAGCGGATGCTACCTACGAGCAGTACTTC

d_call: TRBD2
j_call: TRBJ2-2
v_call: TRBV7-3
clone_size: -
cdr3_aa: CASSLSGTPNTGELFF
cdr3_nt: TGTGCCAGCAGCTTGAGCGGGACCCCAAACACCGGGGAGCTGTTTTTT

d_call: -
j_call: TRBJ1-4
v_call: TRBV6-2/TRBV6-3
clone_size: -
cdr3_aa: CASSPLQADEKLFF
cdr3_nt: TGTGCCAGCAGTCCCCTCCAAGCGGATGAAAAACTGTTTTTT

d_call: -
j_call: TRBJ1-1
v_call: TRBV5-5
clone_size: -
cdr3_aa: CASSPRGTEAFF
cdr3_nt: TGTGCCAGCAGCCCAAGGGGGACTGAAGCTTTCTTT

d_call: TRBD1
j_call: TRBJ1-5
v_call: TRBV6-5
clone_size: -
cdr3_aa: CASRRQGATHQPQHF
cdr3_nt: TGTGCCAGCAGGAGACAGGGGGCGACCCATCAGCCCCAGCATTTT

d_call: TRBD1
j_call: TRBJ2-7
v_call: TRBV28
clone_size: -
cdr3_aa: CASSPMAGGIYEQYF
cdr3_nt: TGTGCCAGCAGTCCCATGGCAGGGGGCATCTACGAGCAGTACTTC

d_call: TRBD1
j_call: TRBJ1-6
v_call: TRBV28
clone_size: -
cdr3_aa: CASSLTGGNSPLHF
cdr3_nt: TGTGCCAGCAGCCTAACAGGGGGTAATTCACCCCTCCACTTT

d_call: -
j_call: TRBJ2-3
v_call: TRBV30
clone_size: -
cdr3_aa: CAWTLNQGDTQYF
cdr3_nt: TGTGCCTGGACTTTGAACCAGGGAGATACGCAGTATTTT

d_call: -
j_call: TRBJ1-2
v_call: TRBV5-4
clone_size: -
cdr3_aa: CASSLEGRGAHGYTF
cdr3_nt: TGTGCCAGCAGCTTGGAGGGGAGGGGGGCCCATGGCTACACCTTC

d_call: -
j_call: TRBJ1-1
v_call: TRBV7-2
clone_size: -
cdr3_aa: CASSLLSRSNTEAFF
cdr3_nt: TGTGCCAGCAGCTTATTAAGTCGGTCTAACACTGAAGCTTTCTTT

d_call: -
j_call: TRBJ1-5
v_call: TRBV28
clone_size: -
cdr3_aa: CASRQAGNQPQHF
cdr3_nt: TGTGCCAGCAGGCAGGCCGGCAATCAGCCCCAGCATTTT

d_call: -
j_call: TRBJ1-5
v_call: TRBV9
clone_size: -
cdr3_aa: CASTPGPVNQPQHF
cdr3_nt: TGTGCCAGCACTCCTGGGCCCGTCAATCAGCCCCAGCATTTT

d_call: TRBD2
j_call: TRBJ2-7
v_call: TRBV6-4
clone_size: -
cdr3_aa: CASSPRWSGRPNEQYF
cdr3_nt: TGTGCCAGCAGCCCCCGTTGGAGCGGGAGACCCAACGAGCAGTACTTC

d_call: TRBD1
j_call: TRBJ1-2
v_call: TRBV5-4
clone_size: -
cdr3_aa: CASSPGQGRNYGYTF
cdr3_nt: TGTGCCAGCAGCCCTGGACAGGGAAGGAACTATGGCTACACCTTC

d_call: TRBD1
j_call: TRBJ1-1
v_call: TRBV11-3
clone_size: -
cdr3_aa: CASSGDRDTEAFF
cdr3_nt: TGTGCCAGCAGCGGAGACAGGGACACTGAAGCTTTCTTT

d_call: -
j_call: TRBJ2-1
v_call: TRBV6-4
clone_size: -
cdr3_aa: CASSALALGNEQFF
cdr3_nt: TGTGCCAGCAGTGCGCTAGCCCTAGGGAATGAGCAGTTCTTC

d_call: TRBD1
j_call: TRBJ2-3
v_call: TRBV10-3
clone_size: -
cdr3_aa: CAISEIAGQGPDTQYF
cdr3_nt: TGTGCCATCAGTGAGATTGCGGGACAGGGCCCAGATACGCAGTATTTT

d_call: TRBD2
j_call: TRBJ2-3
v_call: TRBV5-1
clone_size: once
cdr3_aa: CASSPLPGLAGGSTDTQYF
cdr3_nt: TGCGCCAGCAGCCCCCTTCCGGGACTAGCCGGTGGGTCCACAGATACGCAGTATTTT

d_call: -
j_call: TRBJ1-2
v_call: TRBV6-5
clone_size: -
cdr3_aa: CASRGTPSVHGYTF
cdr3_nt: TGTGCCAGCAGAGGCACCCCCAGCGTGCATGGCTACACCTTC

d_call: -
j_call: TRBJ2-6
v_call: TRBV19
clone_size: -
cdr3_aa: CASSPRGSGANVLTF
cdr3_nt: TGTGCCAGTAGTCCTCGGGGATCCGGGGCCAACGTCCTGACTTTC

d_call: TRBD1
j_call: TRBJ1-2
v_call: TRBV7-2
clone_size: -
cdr3_aa: CAQPQGAQGYGYTF
cdr3_nt: TGTGCCCAACCCCAGGGGGCGCAGGGGTATGGCTACACCTTC

d_call: -
j_call: TRBJ1-5
v_call: TRBV11-3
clone_size: -
cdr3_aa: CASSFYFGQPQHF
cdr3_nt: TGTGCCAGCAGCTTTTACTTTGGTCAGCCCCAGCATTTT

d_call: -
j_call: TRBJ2-4
v_call: TRBV20-1
clone_size: -
cdr3_aa: CSASSLRQGGKNIQYF
cdr3_nt: TGCAGTGCTAGTTCTTTAAGACAGGGAGGCAAAAACATTCAGTACTTC

d_call: TRBD1
j_call: TRBJ2-7
v_call: TRBV3-1/TRBV3-2
clone_size: -
cdr3_aa: CASSFRTGGYEQYF
cdr3_nt: TGTGCCAGCAGCTTCCGGACAGGGGGCTACGAGCAGTACTTC

d_call: TRBD2
j_call: TRBJ2-1
v_call: TRBV5-4
clone_size: few
cdr3_aa: CASSPVAGGPYEQFF
cdr3_nt: TGTGCCAGCAGCCCAGTAGCGGGAGGGCCCTATGAGCAGTTCTTC